This record looks at one T cell receptor (beta chain) sequence and its context. This sample is part of a study of blood T cell repertoires in COVID-19. Study at large: The United States, Italy and Spain were the sources of the acute and convalescent COVID-19 samples. The analysed material was cDNA or gDNA that came from T cells, B-cell-depleted T cells, or PBMCs.

Germline-derived CDR1 and CDR2 are MNHEY and SMNVEV (reference sequence). The CDR3 covers 14 residues. The V end lost 5 bases, the J end lost 7 bases, and 17 bases lay between the germline ends. In the study's own analysis: Nucleated cell number was recorded as an estimate derived from reference gene primer amplification. TCRdb keeps only in-frame clones here, not all; method: immunoSEQ multiplex PCR. From that table come the V and J calls and clone size; the DNA was used to work out D and trimming. This sample yields around 250,000 clones, of which roughly 85% are seen a single time; roughly 5.3% belongs to the top ten.

The chain joins TRBV27 to TRBJ1-2; a possible D gene is TRBD1 (5 bases). This receptor was identified in a man aged 45 to 65 with active or convalescent COVID-19. Material for sequencing was peripheral blood. CDR3: CASSAYRGDVGYTF. The CDR3 region has the DNA TGTGCCAGCAGTGCTTATAGGGGTGACGTTGGCTACACCTTC.